The 9 T cell receptor beta chains below come from one sample, sequenced in a study of post-analysis software for immune sequencing data. Antigens for these TCRs are unknown. The TCR beta cDNA libraries carried unique molecular identifiers. MiXCR was run by TCRdb on the PCR reads, yielding one entry per CDR3 protein. The data show fewer than 850,000 distinct CDR3 sequences, just under 30% seen once. Study results and limitations: TRBV5-6, TRBV5-1 and TRBV20-1 were among roughly 5 TRBV segments more frequent in patients than controls.

Sequencing was performed on blood. These receptors all stem from a girl aged 10 to 17 with multiple sclerosis.

The J gene is TRBJ2-5, the V gene TRBV4-1, with 9 bases matching TRBD2. Losses at the gene ends were 0 bases for V and 2 bases for J; bases not matched to a gene: 13. Germline V gives CDR1 MGHRA, CDR2 YSYEKL. The CDR3 totals 19 residues. The CDR3 here is CASSQDQSRASGVQETQYF. In nucleotides, the CDR3 is TGCGCCAGCAGCCAAGACCAATCGAGGGCTAGCGGGGTACAAGAGACCCAGTACTTC.

The chain links TRBV4-1 to TRBJ1-1; 11 bases map to TRBD1. V gave up 4 bases and J gave up 4 bases; unmatched junction bases: 5. The CDR3 is 15 residues long. CDR1 MGHRA and CDR2 YSYEKL come from the germline V gene. CDR3 loop: CASSPGQGAITEAFF. Written as DNA, the CDR3 is TGCGCCAGCAGCCCCGGACAGGGGGCGATCACTGAAGCTTTCTTT.

A remark on this clonotype: This may be a read error: a much more frequent sequence differs by one nucleotide. This sequence joins TRBV12-3 or TRBV12-4 and TRBJ2-1; D may be TRBD1 (6 bases). The DNA end favors TRBJ2-7, so the J call may be wrong. CDR3 length: 17 amino acids. CDR3 bases: TGTGCCAGCACCCTCCAAACGGGACACAAAACATACAATGAGCAGTACTTC. Protein product: CASTLQTGHKTYNEQYF.

CDR3 amino acids: CASSPVTGEGTEAFF. CDR3 in DNA: TGTGCCAGCTCACCAGTCACAGGTGAGGGCACTGAAGCTTTCTTT. The chain carries TRBV18 and TRBJ1-1; possible D gene TRBD1, 5 bases. There are 15 residues in the CDR3. V was shortened by 2 bases and J by 4 bases, with 14 bases between the two germline ends. CDR1 is KGHSH and CDR2 is LQKENI in the germline V gene. Complete variable domain (other parts from reference TRBV18 and TRBJ1-1): NAGVMQNPRHLVRRRGQEARLRCSPMKGHSHVYWYRQLPEEGLKFMVYLQKENIIDESGMPKERFSAEFPKEGPSILRIQQVVRGDSAAYFCASSPVTGEGTEAFFGQGTRLTVV.

This sequence joins TRBV6-2 or TRBV6-3 and TRBJ2-5; either TRBD1 or TRBD2 may fit D (5 bases each). The CDR3 has 14 residues. The V gene lost 5 bases and the J gene lost 4 bases, with 14 bases spanning the gap. Germline V gene lookup returns CDR1 MNHEY and CDR2 SVGEGT. The CDR3 here is CASSHGTLLETQYF. The CDR3 nucleotides are TGTGCCAGCAGTCATGGGACCCTCCTAGAGACCCAGTACTTC.

The V call is TRBV29-1, the J call TRBJ2-5, with D perhaps matching TRBD2 (5 bases). Trimming stripped 6 bases from V and 1 base from J, with 18 bases between. The CDR3 is made up of 15 amino acids. Germline values: CDR1 SQVTM, CDR2 ANQGSEA. In DNA form, the CDR3 reads TGCAGCGTGAAGTCGGGGTTTGGTCCCCAAGAGACCCAGTACTTC. Its protein is CSVKSGFGPQETQYF.

This clonotype was recorded a few times. The chain couples TRBV12-3 or TRBV12-4 to TRBJ2-7, with 8 bases lining up with TRBD2. The CDR3 covers 15 residues. The J segment lost 4 bases and the V segment lost 5 bases, leaving 10 bases of the junction unmatched. This chain's CDR3 is CASSPREGWPYEQYF. The CDR3 DNA is TGTGCCAGCAGTCCCCGGGAGGGATGGCCGTACGAGCAGTACTTC.

The chain joins TRBV15 to TRBJ2-1; D is ambiguous. Looked up from germline, CDR1 is LNHNV and CDR2 is YYDKDF (reference sequence). The CDR3 totals 13 residues. V was clipped by 5 bases and J by 4 bases, with 9 bases between them. Here the CDR3 DNA reads TGTGCCACCAGCGGCGGTGGGTACAATGAGCAGTTCTTC. It is translated as CATSGGGYNEQFF.

The genes are TRBV18 and TRBJ1-1; 10 bases match TRBD1. V gave up 6 bases and J gave up 7 bases; unmatched junction bases: 5. The CDR3 covers 13 residues. CDR1 is KGHSH and CDR2 is LQKENI in the germline V gene. For the CDR3, the DNA is TGTGCCAGCTCTTACGGGACAGGGGATGAAGCTTTCTTT. Protein: CASSYGTGDEAFF. The full variable domain, completed using reference TRBV18 and TRBJ1-1, is NAGVMQNPRHLVRRRGQEARLRCSPMKGHSHVYWYRQLPEEGLKFMVYLQKENIIDESGMPKERFSAEFPKEGPSILRIQQVVRGDSAAYFCASSYGTGDEAFFGQGTRLTVV.